This entry features one T cell receptor beta chain sequence. The data are from a study of radiation and T cells in renal cell carcinoma. Trimming left V 0 bases short and J 6 bases short, with 12 bases between. Looked up from germline, CDR1 is SGHRS and CDR2 is YFSETQ. The CDR3 has 14 residues. The method was immunoSEQ multiplex PCR; TCRdb's version includes in-frame clones alone and lacks a portion of them. The sample has 94,000 or so clones; about four fifths are singletons. Sample time point: baseline pretreatment blood. This sample's treatment: 15 Gy SBRT to primary tumor, nephrectomy 4 weeks later. The patient's renal cell carcinoma had clear cell pathology.

This sequence originates from a man aged 55-75 years with renal cell carcinoma. V and J are TRBV5-1 and TRBJ1-1, with D tentatively TRBD1 (6 bases). The sequencing here drew on blood, taken from a patient whose treatment included radiotherapy and nephrectomy. Written as DNA, the CDR3 is TGCGCCAGCAGCTTGGTGGCAGGGGTCGCTGAAGCTTTCTTT. This codes for CASSLVAGVAEAFF.